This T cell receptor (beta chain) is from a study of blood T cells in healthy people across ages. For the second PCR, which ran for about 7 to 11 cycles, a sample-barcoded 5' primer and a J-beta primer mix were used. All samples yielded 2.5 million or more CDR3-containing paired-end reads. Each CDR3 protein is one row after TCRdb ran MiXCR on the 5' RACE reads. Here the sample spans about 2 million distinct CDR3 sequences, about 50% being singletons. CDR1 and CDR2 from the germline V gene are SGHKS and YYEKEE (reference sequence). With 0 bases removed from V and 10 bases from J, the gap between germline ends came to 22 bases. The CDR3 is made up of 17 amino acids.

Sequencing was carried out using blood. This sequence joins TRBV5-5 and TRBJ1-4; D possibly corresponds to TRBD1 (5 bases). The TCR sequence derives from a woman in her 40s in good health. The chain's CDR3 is CASSLEDKVRVLGKLFF. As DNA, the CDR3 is TGTGCCAGCAGCTTGGAGGACAAGGTTCGAGTTCTAGGAAAACTGTTTTTT.